Presented here are 28 T cell receptor beta chains from one specimen sequenced in a study of blood T cell repertoires in COVID-19. The data were produced by immunoSEQ multiplex PCR, yet TCRdb's version contains in-frame clones alone and is incomplete. The profile shows about 160,000 clones, roughly 86% of them singletons. The sequenced sample was peripheral blood. The source of these receptors is a woman between 55 and 75 years old who had recovered from COVID-19.

This CDR3 reads CASRGPGTASANEQFF. In DNA form, the CDR3 reads TGTGCCAGTAGAGGCCCTGGGACAGCATCTGCCAATGAGCAGTTCTTC. The rearrangement uses TRBV19 and TRBJ2-1; 7 nucleotides agree with TRBD1. CDR3 length equals 16 residues. The V gene end was trimmed by 6 bases and the J gene end by 6 bases; junction bases not matched to a gene: 14. The germline V gene encodes CDR1 LNHDA and CDR2 SQIVND (reference sequence).

The CDR3 DNA reads as TGTGCCAGCAGTATACAGGGGGCGCATAGTTCACCCCTCCACTTT. It specifies CASSIQGAHSSPLHF. The chain employs TRBV2 and TRBJ1-6; TRBD1 matches 9 bases. Germline assignment: CDR1 SNHLY and CDR2 FYNNEI. Trimming removed 5 bases from V and 9 bases from J; junction bases left unmatched: 8. There are 15 residues in the CDR3.

The J gene is TRBJ1-2, the V gene TRBV5-1, with D perhaps matching TRBD1 (5 bases). This CDR3 has 12 residues. The germline V gene has CDR1 SGHRS and CDR2 YFSETQ. V lost 3 bases and J lost 8, with 11 bases in between. This chain's CDR3 is CASSSRGVGYTF. The CDR3 DNA reads TGCGCCAGCAGCTCCCGGGGGGTGGGCTACACCTTC.

The V gene is TRBV15, the J gene TRBJ2-5; D is unresolved. Between the trimmed V and J ends, which lost 1 base and 7 bases, there was a span of 7 bases. Germline lookup yields CDR1 LNHNV and CDR2 YYDKDF (reference sequence). The CDR3 extends over 12 amino acids. The chain's CDR3 is CATSRAEWTQYF. CDR3 coding DNA: TGTGCCACCAGCAGAGCTGAGTGGACCCAGTACTTC.

This clone was seen a single time. The chain carries TRBV28 and TRBJ1-2, with a possible D match to TRBD1 (5 bases). The V gene's germline CDR1 is MDHEN and CDR2 SYDVKM. Trimming removed 1 base from V and 5 bases from J, with 8 bases in between. This CDR3 comprises 13 residues. The CDR3 sequence: CASSLYRGYGYTF. The DNA of the CDR3 is TGTGCCAGCAGTTTATATAGGGGATATGGCTACACCTTC.

J is TRBJ1-2 and V is TRBV20-1; D perhaps matches TRBD1 (6 bases). Germline CDR1 and CDR2: DFQATT and SNEGSKA (reference sequence). Trimming pared 7 bases from V and 5 bases from J, leaving 11 bases between. CDR3 length: 11 amino acids. Written as DNA, the CDR3 is TGCAGTGGAGGACAGACATATGGCTACACCTTC. Translating it yields CSGGQTYGYTF.

The chain couples TRBV6-1 to TRBJ2-3; 9 bases agree with TRBD2. After removal of 1 base from V and 0 bases from J, the junction contained 5 bases not matched to a gene. Germline V gene lookup returns CDR1 MNHNS and CDR2 SASEGT. The CDR3 runs 17 residues. The CDR3 DNA follows: TGTGCCAGCAGTGAAGGGTCTAGCGGGGATAGCACAGATACGCAGTATTTT. It specifies CASSEGSSGDSTDTQYF.

This rearrangement joins TRBV18 to TRBJ2-5, with 9 positions matching TRBD1. CDR1 and CDR2 from the germline V gene are KGHSH and LQKENI. Losses at the gene ends were 3 bases for V and 7 bases for J; bases not matched to a gene: 9. CDR3 length equals 15 residues. The CDR3 is CASSPLGQGFGTQYF. Here the CDR3 DNA reads TGTGCCAGCTCACCGTTGGGACAGGGTTTCGGGACCCAGTACTTC.

The chain combines TRBV7-9 with TRBJ2-1, with a tentative D call TRBD2 (6 bases). The V and J ends lost 4 bases and 7 bases respectively, with 23 bases between them. Germline assignment: CDR1 SEHNR and CDR2 FQNEAQ (reference sequence). The CDR3 is 17 amino acids. CDR3 in amino acids: CASSSLVRAGGGNEQFF. In DNA, the CDR3 is TGTGCCAGCAGCTCCCTGGTTCGGGCAGGTGGGGGGAATGAGCAGTTCTTC.

The chain is built from TRBV4-1 and TRBJ1-2; a possible D gene is TRBD1 (6 bases). This CDR3 spans 17 amino acids. Germline CDR1 is MGHRA and CDR2 is YSYEKL. Trimming left V 0 bases short and J 2 bases short, with 16 bases between. The CDR3 coding sequence is TGCGCCAGCAGCCAAGATGTTCAGCAGGGGACGAACTATGGCTACACCTTC. This codes for CASSQDVQQGTNYGYTF.

This clone was seen once. The CDR3 loop reads CASTPGGGKDTQYF. Here the CDR3 DNA reads TGTGCCAGCACCCCTGGCGGGGGGAAAGATACGCAGTATTTT. The chain has TRBV28 and TRBJ2-3; 8 bases are a match to TRBD2. The CDR3 extends over 14 amino acids. V shed 7 bases and J 5 bases; nucleotides not matched to a gene: 8. CDR1 MDHEN and CDR2 SYDVKM come from the germline V gene. Combining the CDR3 with reference TRBV28 and TRBJ2-3 gives the whole variable domain DVKVTQSSRYLVKRTGEKVFLECVQDMDHENMFWYRQDPGLGLRLIYFSYDVKMKEKGDIPEGYSVSREKKERFSLILESASTNQTSMYLCASTPGGGKDTQYFGPGTRLTVL.

The chain recombines TRBV6-1 with TRBJ2-7; 8 nucleotides agree with TRBD2. The CDR3 has 16 residues. Germline V gives CDR1 MNHNS, CDR2 SASEGT. The junction had 11 bases not matched to a gene; V was cut back by 1 base and J by 6 bases. CDR3 sequence (DNA): TGTGCCAGCAGTGAAGAGGGTTTGGGCGGGGGGAGCGAGCAGTACTTC. Protein sequence: CASSEEGLGGGSEQYF.

The sample holds one count of this clone. V and J are TRBV4-1 and TRBJ2-2, with 7 bases lining up with TRBD1. V was clipped by 1 base and J by 7 bases; unmatched bases: 9. This CDR3 region has 16 residues. The germline gives CDR1 MGHRA, CDR2 YSYEKL. This chain's CDR3 is CASSQARGGAVGELFF. The CDR3 DNA reads as TGCGCCAGCAGCCAAGCGAGAGGGGGCGCGGTCGGGGAGCTGTTTTTT.

As concerns this clone: Other DNA variants within this sample encode the same CDR3. The CDR3 spells CSVTGNTGELFF. The CDR3 DNA reads TGCAGCGTCACAGGGAACACCGGGGAGCTGTTTTTT. The V and J genes are TRBV29-1 and TRBJ2-2; tentative D call: TRBD1 (5 bases). V gave up 6 bases and J gave up 1 base, with 6 bases separating them. The CDR3 contains 12 residues. The germline CDR1 and CDR2 sequences are SQVTM and ANQGSEA.

The chain recombines TRBV5-4 with TRBJ1-6; D might be TRBD1 (6 bases). The V end lost 3 bases, the J end lost 7 bases, and 11 bases lay between the germline ends. The V gene's germline CDR1 is SGHNT and CDR2 YYREEE (reference sequence). This CDR3 contains 14 residues. CDR3 loop: CASSSRDINSPLHF. CDR3 coding DNA: TGTGCCAGCAGCTCCCGGGACATCAATTCACCCCTCCACTTT.

V is TRBV10-3 and J is TRBJ1-1, with 8 bases aligning to TRBD1. J was trimmed by 4 bases and V by 2 bases; bases with no gene match: 3. The CDR3 covers 14 residues. Germline V lookup: CDR1 ENHRY, CDR2 SYGVKD. In DNA form, the CDR3 reads TGTGCCATCAGTGAGGACAGGGGAGCCACTGAAGCTTTCTTT. Protein product: CAISEDRGATEAFF.

The V and J genes are TRBV2 and TRBJ1-2; D is perhaps TRBD1 (5 bases). The CDR3 has 14 amino acids. CDR1 is SNHLY and CDR2 is FYNNEI in the germline V gene. V dropped 3 bases and J dropped 8 bases, with 16 bases sitting between them. The CDR3 protein is CASSELETAEGYTF. The CDR3, as DNA: TGTGCCAGCAGTGAGTTAGAGACAGCTGAGGGCTACACCTTC.

The V call is TRBV29-1, the J call TRBJ2-3; 11 bases line up with TRBD2. CDR3 length equals 15 residues. CDR1 and CDR2 from the germline V gene are SQVTM and ANQGSEA. The ends lost 2 bases at V and 4 bases at J; junction bases unmatched: 5. The CDR3 here is CSVETLAGGADTQYF. DNA of the CDR3: TGCAGCGTTGAAACCTTAGCGGGGGGGGCAGATACGCAGTATTTT.

The V call is TRBV18, the J call TRBJ2-7; no definite D call. Per the germline V gene, CDR1 is KGHSH and CDR2 is LQKENI. The CDR3 consists of 14 residues. V was clipped by 3 bases and J by 2 bases, with 11 bases between them. The CDR3 protein is CASSPPSKPYEQYF. CDR3 nucleotides: TGTGCCAGCTCACCGCCCAGTAAACCCTACGAGCAGTACTTC.

This rearrangement joins TRBV6-5 to TRBJ2-7, with D unclear. The CDR3 has 14 residues. Germline V lookup: CDR1 MNHEY, CDR2 SVGAGI. V was pared by 6 bases and J by 0 bases, with 12 bases between. CDR3 DNA: TGTGCCAGCAGACTCAGCTGGAGCTCCTACGAGCAGTACTTC. Residues: CASRLSWSSYEQYF.

The chain employs TRBV6-5 and TRBJ1-4; no firm D call. Germline V gene lookup returns CDR1 MNHEY and CDR2 SVGAGI. The CDR3 contains 12 residues. V lost 6 bases, J lost 5 bases, and 7 bases lay in between. In nucleotides, the CDR3 is TGTGCCAGCAGATCCCGGAATGAAAAACTGTTTTTT. This codes for CASRSRNEKLFF.

The V and J genes are TRBV2 and TRBJ2-3; possible D gene TRBD1, 5 bases. Trimming stripped 6 bases from V and 0 bases from J, with 10 bases between. The germline CDR1 and CDR2 sequences are SNHLY and FYNNEI. This CDR3 is 14 amino acids long. The chain's CDR3 is CASSRDLSTDTQYF. DNA for the CDR3: TGTGCCAGCAGCAGGGATCTTAGCACAGATACGCAGTATTTT. The variable domain in full, completed from reference TRBV2 and TRBJ2-3, reads EPEVTQTPSHQVTQMGQEVILRCVPISNHLYFYWYRQILGQKVEFLVSFYNNEISEKSEIFDDQFSVERPDGSNFTLKIRSTKLEDSAMYFCASSRDLSTDTQYFGPGTRLTVL.

The genes are TRBV7-9 and TRBJ1-4; D is possibly TRBD1 (5 bases). This CDR3 region has 14 residues. The V gene lost 8 bases and the J gene lost 2 bases, with 12 bases spanning the gap. Per the germline V gene, CDR1 is SEHNR and CDR2 is FQNEAQ (reference sequence). CDR3 sequence reads: CASVVGGTNEKLFF. The CDR3 DNA sequence: TGTGCCAGCGTCGTTGGGGGGACTAATGAAAAACTGTTTTTT.

This clone has just one count. The J gene is TRBJ1-2, the V gene TRBV11-2; D gene unclear. CDR3 length: 14 amino acids. V was shortened by 0 bases and J by 3 bases, with 8 bases between the two germline ends. Germline V gene data show CDR1 as SGHAT and CDR2 as FQNNGV. CDR3 DNA sequence: TGTGCCAGCAGCTTAGATCTCGGGGACTATGGCTACACCTTC. This encodes CASSLDLGDYGYTF.

The chain has TRBV5-1 and TRBJ1-6; the D is unclear. CDR1 and CDR2 (germline): SGHRS, YFSETQ. The V end lost 0 bases, the J end lost 7 bases, and 8 bases lay between the germline ends. The CDR3 spans 14 residues. Written as DNA, the CDR3 is TGCGCCAGCAGCTTGGCCAGTTTGAATTCACCCCTCCACTTT. This sequence encodes CASSLASLNSPLHF.

The V call is TRBV6-5, the J call TRBJ2-5, with 9 bases fitting TRBD1. The CDR3 is 15 residues long. Germline lookup yields CDR1 MNHEY and CDR2 SVGAGI. Trimming removed 3 bases from V and 0 bases from J; junction bases left unmatched: 2. CDR3 sequence (DNA): TGTGCCAGCAGTTATGGACAGGGGCACCAAGAGACCCAGTACTTC. It specifies CASSYGQGHQETQYF.

The chain links TRBV5-1 to TRBJ1-3; 8 bases agree with TRBD1. CDR3 size: 15 residues. The V gene's germline CDR1 is SGHRS and CDR2 YFSETQ. V gave up 3 bases and J gave up 0 bases; unmatched junction bases: 2. The CDR3 reads CASSSGQGSGNTIYF. DNA for the CDR3: TGCGCCAGCAGCTCCGGACAGGGCTCTGGAAACACCATATATTTT.

V and J are TRBV18 and TRBJ1-1; D uncertain. CDR3 length: 13 residues. CDR1 and CDR2 (germline): KGHSH, LQKENI. Trimming took 3 bases from V and 0 from J, leaving 5 bases between them. The DNA of the CDR3 is TGTGCCAGCTCACCGCAGATGAACACTGAAGCTTTCTTT. It is translated as CASSPQMNTEAFF.